The 17 T cell receptor beta chains listed next were all sequenced from one sample in a study of shared clonotypes between healthy human individuals. The data were produced by immunoSEQ multiplex PCR, yet TCRdb's version contains in-frame clones alone and is incomplete. Of about 2.4 million clones in the sample, over 85% were seen once. Specimen: naive CD4+ T cells from PBMCs. Subset reported: CD45RA+ positively selected. These receptors all stem from a man aged 18 to 35 in good health. Some clones in this sample may be carry-over from other donors' samples.

The V call is TRBV6-5, the J call TRBJ2-7, with 7 bases identical to TRBD1. V lost 7 bases to trimming and J lost 5 bases; unmatched junction nucleotides: 11. The CDR3 extends over 14 amino acids. The germline V gene encodes CDR1 MNHEY and CDR2 SVGAGI. The CDR3 protein is CASTRQGGVNEQYF. DNA for the CDR3: TGTGCCAGCACCCGACAGGGTGGGGTGAACGAGCAGTACTTC.

The chain combines TRBV6-1 with TRBJ1-2; TRBD1 might be the D (6 bases). The germline V and J ends were trimmed by 7 bases and 2 bases, with 8 bases remaining between them. Germline CDR1 is MNHNS and CDR2 is SASEGT. This CDR3 has 12 amino acids. The CDR3 loop reads CASIGQNYGYTF. CDR3 nucleotide sequence: TGTGCCAGCATCGGACAGAACTATGGCTACACCTTC.

The chain employs TRBV9 and TRBJ2-3, with D perhaps matching TRBD1 or TRBD2 (5 bases each). The CDR3 contains 14 residues. V gave up 6 bases and J gave up 0 bases, with 11 bases separating them. Germline CDR1 and CDR2: SGDLS and YYNGEE. The CDR3 DNA follows: TGTGCCAGCAACAGTGGGGGAAGCACAGATACGCAGTATTTT. Translating it yields CASNSGGSTDTQYF.

V and J are TRBV11-2 and TRBJ2-5; 11 nucleotides match TRBD1. The CDR3 is 17 amino acids. Trimming removed 6 bases from V and 0 bases from J; junction bases left unmatched: 9. Germline V gene sequence: CDR1 SGHAT, CDR2 FQNNGV. This CDR3 reads CASRFGQGAEYQETQYF. The CDR3 DNA sequence: TGTGCCAGCAGATTTGGACAGGGGGCCGAGTACCAAGAGACCCAGTACTTC. Full variable domain (rest looked up from reference TRBV11-2 and TRBJ2-5): EAGVAQSPRYKIIEKRQSVAFWCNPISGHATLYWYQQILGQGPKLLIQFQNNGVVDDSQLPKDRFSAERLKGVDSTLKIQPAKLEDSAVYLCASRFGQGAEYQETQYFGPGTRLLVL.

This clone came up a few times. V is TRBV9 and J is TRBJ1-1, with D hard to call. The V gene lost 3 bases and the J gene lost 0 bases, with 12 bases spanning the gap. Germline assignment: CDR1 SGDLS and CDR2 YYNGEE. The CDR3 runs 15 residues. CDR3 in amino acids: CASSGRTEMNTEAFF. The CDR3 DNA reads as TGTGCCAGCAGCGGAAGGACGGAGATGAACACTGAAGCTTTCTTT.

This chain uses TRBV4-2 with TRBJ1-1; D is ambiguous. This CDR3 comprises 12 residues. Trimming cost V 4 bases and J 11 bases, with 14 bases left between them. Germline V lookup: CDR1 LGHNA, CDR2 YNFKEQ. CDR3 sequence (DNA): TGTGCCAGCAGCCCAGATGAGGAGATGGCTTTCTTT. This encodes CASSPDEEMAFF.

Turning to this clone: Additional DNA sequences in this sample encode the identical CDR3. The V gene is TRBV5-1, the J gene TRBJ2-5; D remains unclear. Trimming stripped 2 bases from V and 4 bases from J, with 9 bases between. Germline V lookup: CDR1 SGHRS, CDR2 YFSETQ. This CDR3 contains 13 residues. The CDR3 sequence: CASSLGLSETQYF. In DNA form, the CDR3 reads TGCGCCAGCAGCTTAGGGCTTTCAGAGACCCAGTACTTC.

This clone is a singleton in its sample. V gene TRBV29-1 combines with J gene TRBJ2-7; D might be TRBD2 (5 bases). The CDR3 runs to 13 residues. Looked up from germline, CDR1 is SQVTM and CDR2 is ANQGSEA. The germline V and J ends were trimmed by 7 bases and 2 bases, with 15 bases remaining between them. The CDR3 spells CSAIRGLTYEQYF. The CDR3 nucleotides are TGCAGCGCGATACGGGGTCTAACCTACGAGCAGTACTTC.

J is TRBJ2-7 and V is TRBV6-1; 12 bases agree with TRBD1. Germline V gene lookup returns CDR1 MNHNS and CDR2 SASEGT. The CDR3 is 16 amino acids. The ends lost 6 bases at V and 5 bases at J; junction bases unmatched: 11. CDR3 region: CASREPGTGGSDEQYF. The CDR3 DNA follows: TGTGCCAGCAGGGAACCCGGGACAGGGGGCTCTGACGAGCAGTACTTC.

The DNA for the CDR3 is TGTGCCAGCAGCTTAGGGCAGGGGGAAGGTGAAGCTTTCTTT. Its protein is CASSLGQGEGEAFF. This chain joins TRBV7-3 and TRBJ1-1, with TRBD1 matching over 7 bases. The junction had 7 bases not matched to a gene; V was cut back by 2 bases and J by 7 bases. The CDR3 sequence is 14 residues long. Germline values: CDR1 SGHTA, CDR2 FQGTGA.

The chain has TRBV5-6 and TRBJ2-7; 11 bases align to TRBD2. CDR1 is SGHDT, CDR2 YYEEEE, per germline. The V segment lost 3 bases and the J segment 2 bases; nucleotides outside the gene matches: 7. The CDR3 is 16 amino acids. The CDR3 loop reads CASSWGGTSGPYEQYF. As DNA, the CDR3 is TGTGCCAGCAGCTGGGGGGGGACTAGCGGCCCCTACGAGCAGTACTTC.

This clone appeared a few times. This chain uses TRBV19 with TRBJ1-4; D remains unclear. The CDR3 runs 13 residues. Trimming cost V 4 bases and J 5 bases, with 8 bases left between them. The germline gives CDR1 LNHDA, CDR2 SQIVND (reference sequence). This CDR3 reads CASSKGRNEKLFF. The CDR3 DNA sequence: TGTGCCAGTAGTAAGGGTCGGAATGAAAAACTGTTTTTT.

The chain employs TRBV6-1 and TRBJ2-7; 7 bases map to TRBD1. The CDR3 has 14 amino acids. The germline CDR1 and CDR2 sequences are MNHNS and SASEGT. V dropped 5 bases and J dropped 2; count of bases not matched to a gene: 6. The CDR3 protein is CASSTHRGAYEQYF. The CDR3 coding sequence is TGTGCCAGCAGTACCCACAGGGGCGCCTACGAGCAGTACTTC.

V is TRBV7-3 and J is TRBJ2-5; TRBD1 matches 7 bases. The CDR3 spans 11 residues. Germline V gives CDR1 SGHTA, CDR2 FQGTGA. Trimming took 9 bases from V and 9 from J; bases not matched to a gene: 7. CDR3 loop: CARRGQKAQYF. The CDR3 bases are TGTGCCAGACGGGGACAGAAGGCCCAGTACTTC.

The J gene is TRBJ1-2, the V gene TRBV27; D is possibly TRBD1 (6 bases). Germline V CDR1 and CDR2: MNHEY, SMNVEV (reference sequence). Trimming removed 7 bases from V and 4 bases from J, with 16 bases in between. The CDR3 has 14 residues. The DNA for the CDR3 is TGTGCCAGCAACCCCGGGGGGCGGAGCTATGGCTACACCTTC. Translating gives CASNPGGRSYGYTF.

The chain recombines TRBV7-2 with TRBJ2-5, with D possibly being TRBD1 or TRBD2 (5 bases each). The V gene's germline CDR1 is SGHTA and CDR2 FQGNSA. The CDR3 runs to 16 residues. V was trimmed by 4 bases and J by 3 bases, leaving 18 bases between them. Here the CDR3 reads CASSSRQQRLKETQYF. The DNA of the CDR3 is TGTGCCAGCAGCTCGCGACAGCAGCGGTTAAAAGAGACCCAGTACTTC.

V is TRBV5-4 and J is TRBJ1-3; the D is unclear. The CDR3 sequence is 14 residues long. CDR1 is SGHNT and CDR2 is YYREEE in the germline V gene (reference sequence). With 0 bases removed from V and 1 base from J, the gap between germline ends came to 5 bases. CDR3 amino acids: CASSLDQSGNTIYF. The CDR3 coding sequence is TGTGCCAGCAGCTTGGATCAATCTGGAAACACCATATATTTT.